The clone carrying this T cell receptor (beta chain) was counted a single time. No patient had autoimmune disease or received systemic immunosuppression. This entry belongs to a study of OX40 agonist ivuxolimab in advanced cancers. About the study: Past anti-PD-1, anti-PD-L1 or anti-CTLA-4 therapy was accepted, and roughly 37% had received some. Three patients showed partial responses: one hepatocellular carcinoma and two cutaneous melanoma cases.

Germline V lookup: CDR1 MNHNS, CDR2 SASEGT. The CDR3 is made up of 16 amino acids. Generated by immunoSEQ multiplex PCR, the TCRdb table keeps only in-frame clones and is missing some. The table lists about 40,000 clones, 88% of them singletons. The TCR comes from an adult with an advanced solid tumor such as melanoma, head and neck, liver or kidney cancer. Sequenced material: CD4+ or CD8+ T cells sorted from blood, taken in a trial of the OX40 agonist ivuxolimab. This chain uses TRBV6-1 with TRBJ2-5; perhaps TRBD2 as D (6 bases). The DNA end lines up better with TRBJ2-7; the J call may be wrong. The CDR3 loop reads CASSEEGGIGSYEQYF. The DNA of the CDR3 is TGTGCCAGCAGTGAAGAGGGCGGGATAGGCTCCTACGAGCAGTACTTC.